The sequence of this T cell receptor (beta chain) was determined in a study of T-cell reconstitution after alpha-beta-depleted transplantation in children. The V end lost 0 bases, the J end lost 7 bases, and 12 bases lay between the germline ends. The CDR3 spans 14 residues. Germline assignment: CDR1 LNHNV and CDR2 YYDKDF (reference sequence). Unique molecular identifiers were incorporated when the TCRbeta library was constructed. TCRdb re-called the PCR reads through MiXCR, storing one row per CDR3 protein. The sample lists 600,000 to 700,000 distinct CDR3 sequences, 16% seen once, with around 0.96% in the top ten.

The rearrangement uses TRBV15 and TRBJ1-1; D remains unclear. The sequence was collected from a human donor who donated a stem cell graft to a child with acute myeloid leukemia. Specimen: PBMCs from the stem cell graft donor, collected from the stem cell graft. CDR3 sequence reads: CATSRDRADHEAFF. CDR3 coding DNA: TGTGCCACCAGCAGAGATCGGGCAGACCATGAAGCTTTCTTT.